This paragraph covers one T cell receptor (beta chain) sequence. Per the study methods: The assay estimated nucleated cells by amplifying reference gene primers. Sequenced by immunoSEQ multiplex PCR; TCRdb stores in-frame clones only, minus some. That table supplies the V and J calls and clone size; D and trimming were determined from the DNA. Of under 200,000 clones listed, 79% are singletons. The germline CDR1 and CDR2 sequences are SNHLY and FYNNEI. Trimming took 11 bases from V and 4 from J; bases not matched to a gene: 7. The CDR3 runs to 13 residues. Enrollment of patients from Seattle took place during active infection, with longitudinal follow-up. The data were taken from a study of blood T cell repertoires in COVID-19. Across the study: The analysed material was cDNA or gDNA that came from T cells, B-cell-depleted T cells, or PBMCs.

The chain combines TRBV2 with TRBJ2-2; TRBD2 agrees at 7 bases. The source is a woman aged 60-75 years with COVID-19, enrolled during active disease. The sample comprised peripheral blood. CDR3 sequence: CAVTGEGTGELFF. For the CDR3, the DNA is TGTGCCGTCACGGGGGAGGGCACCGGGGAGCTGTTTTTT.